This TCR delta chain was recorded in a study of gamma-delta T cells after stem cell transplantation. This clone is termed medium-sized (0.01 to 0.1%). TCRdb re-called the RT-PCR reads with CATT. Here the sample spans over 2,000 delta-chain clones, under 25% being singletons. The source is a human donor. It is not recorded whose cells these are; they may come from a transplant donor. The sample was gamma-delta T cells.

This CDR3 reads CACDTLGDTRTDKLIF. CDR3 DNA sequence: TGTGCCTGTGACACCCTGGGGGATACGAGGACCGATAAACTCATCTTT. The V gene is TRDV2, the J gene TRDJ1, with 12 positions matching TRDD3. Germline CDR1 and CDR2: GEAIGNYY and EKD. CDR3 length equals 16 residues. After removal of 0 bases from V and 2 bases from J, the junction contained 3 bases not matched to a gene.